These 19 T cell receptor beta chains share one sample of origin, sequenced in a study of blood T cell repertoires in COVID-19 (dated by TCRdb to about 2020). Library generation was performed with the immunoSEQ multiplex PCR assay. The source is immuneACCESS, and TCRdb retained only in-frame sequences with V and J called. Part of the clones is not carried over; for the studies checked, unresolved V genes explain less than half of this, and the remainder is unexplained. The sample table records 200,000 or so clones; around 80% of these occur just once. Over 2% of the sample rests with the top ten. Specimen: peripheral blood. All receptors come from a middle-aged man who had recovered from COVID-19.

This chain uses TRBV6-5 with TRBJ1-2; maybe TRBD1 (5 bases). Trimming pared 10 bases from V and 8 bases from J, leaving 14 bases between. CDR3 length: 11 amino acids. The germline gives CDR1 MNHEY, CDR2 SVGAGI. In nucleotides, the CDR3 is TGTGCCAACCAGGGAACTGGAGGCTACACCTTC. The encoded protein is CANQGTGGYTF.

The chain is built from TRBV3-1 (or the pseudogene TRBV3-2) and TRBJ2-5; 8 bases fit TRBD2. V was pared by 5 bases and J by 6 bases, with 11 bases of the junction left unmatched. There are 15 residues in the CDR3. In germline, CDR1 is LGHDT, CDR2 YNNKEL (reference sequence). The CDR3 reads CASSSGLVDRQTQYF. The CDR3 DNA sequence: TGTGCCAGCAGCTCGGGACTAGTAGATCGACAGACCCAGTACTTC.

This chain uses TRBV19 with TRBJ1-2, with 8 bases matching TRBD1. Trimming removed 7 bases from V and 5 bases from J; junction bases left unmatched: 9. The CDR3 totals 14 residues. Germline lookup yields CDR1 LNHDA and CDR2 SQIVND (reference sequence). DNA of the CDR3: TGTGCCAGTATGGTCGCAGGGGGCGCTTATGGCTACACCTTC. The encoded protein is CASMVAGGAYGYTF. Using reference TRBV19 and TRBJ1-2 for the parts outside the CDR3, the full variable domain is DGGITQSPKYLFRKEGQNVTLSCEQNLNHDAMYWYRQDPGQGLRLIYYSQIVNDFQKGDIAEGYSVSREKKESFPLTVTSAQKNPTAFYLCASMVAGGAYGYTFGSGTRLTVV.

The J gene is TRBJ1-1, the V gene TRBV19, with D perhaps matching TRBD1 (6 bases). The CDR3 is 13 amino acids. Looked up from germline, CDR1 is LNHDA and CDR2 is SQIVND (reference sequence). V lost 5 bases and J lost 5, with 12 bases in between. CDR3 DNA: TGTGCCAGTAGTTTGACCCAGGGGACTGAAGCTTTCTTT. Protein: CASSLTQGTEAFF. Combining the CDR3 with reference TRBV19 and TRBJ1-1 gives the whole variable domain DGGITQSPKYLFRKEGQNVTLSCEQNLNHDAMYWYRQDPGQGLRLIYYSQIVNDFQKGDIAEGYSVSREKKESFPLTVTSAQKNPTAFYLCASSLTQGTEAFFGQGTRLTVV.

The gene calls are TRBV12-5 and TRBJ2-3, with TRBD2 matching 11 bases. The CDR3 totals 16 residues. Germline V gene data show CDR1 as LGHNT and CDR2 as FRNRAP. The V and J ends lost 7 bases and 5 bases, in that order; junction bases with no gene match: 11. In DNA, the CDR3 is TGTGCTAGTGACAATATAGCGGGAGGGCCAAGAGATACGCAGTATTTT. This gives the protein CASDNIAGGPRDTQYF.

Only one count was recorded for this clone. This chain's CDR3 is CASSQGSGGVFRSSEQFF. In nucleotides, the CDR3 is TGCGCCAGCAGCCAAGGTAGCGGGGGGGTGTTTCGGTCGAGTGAGCAGTTCTTC. The chain carries TRBV4-1 and TRBJ2-1; 11 nucleotides line up with TRBD2. Germline values: CDR1 MGHRA, CDR2 YSYEKL. This CDR3 contains 18 residues. V was clipped by 1 base and J by 9 bases; unmatched bases: 14.

The table lists this clone with a count of one. The J gene is TRBJ1-1, the V gene TRBV5-8, with TRBD1 matching 7 bases. Losses at the gene ends were 3 bases for V and 6 bases for J; bases not matched to a gene: 8. There are 14 residues in the CDR3. CDR1 is SGHTS and CDR2 is YDEGEE in the germline V gene. The CDR3 loop is CASSSDRATSEAFF. CDR3 nucleotide sequence: TGTGCCAGCAGCTCAGACAGGGCTACTTCTGAAGCTTTCTTT.

The J gene is TRBJ2-1, the V gene TRBV6-5, with 9 bases lining up with TRBD2. V lost 5 bases and J lost 3; bases outside the gene matches: 5. The CDR3 loop spans 15 amino acids. Germline values: CDR1 MNHEY, CDR2 SVGAGI. The CDR3 DNA sequence: TGTGCCAGCAGTCCAGCGGGAGGTTACTACAATGAGCAGTTCTTC. Amino acid sequence: CASSPAGGYYNEQFF.

The chain combines TRBV25-1 with TRBJ2-3; 10 bases are shared with TRBD2. V shed 4 bases and J 7 bases; nucleotides not matched to a gene: 8. Germline V lookup: CDR1 MGHDK, CDR2 SYGVNS. The CDR3 loop spans 15 amino acids. In DNA form, the CDR3 reads TGTGCCAGCAGTGCCGCTAGCGGGGGTTCGAATACGCAGTATTTT. Translated: CASSAASGGSNTQYF. The complete variable domain, with remaining parts taken from reference TRBV25-1 and TRBJ2-3, reads EADIYQTPRYLVIGTGKKITLECSQTMGHDKMYWYQQDPGMELHLIHYSYGVNSTEKGDLSSESTVSRIRTEHFPLTLESARPSHTSQYLCASSAASGGSNTQYFGPGTRLTVL.

J is TRBJ1-1 and V is TRBV10-3; 8 positions match TRBD1. The CDR3 is made up of 14 amino acids. The ends lost 7 bases at V and 3 bases at J; junction bases unmatched: 7. Germline CDR1 is ENHRY and CDR2 is SYGVKD. The chain's CDR3 is CAITEHRGDTEAFF. CDR3 nucleotides: TGTGCCATCACAGAACACAGGGGGGACACTGAAGCTTTCTTT.

This chain joins TRBV6-6 and TRBJ1-1, with 8 bases aligning to TRBD1. Trimming cost V 7 bases and J 3 bases; bases outside gene matches: 13. This CDR3 has 16 residues. Germline V gene lookup returns CDR1 MNHNY and CDR2 SVGAGI (reference sequence). The CDR3 region is CASKSPGGLRDTEAFF. The CDR3 DNA reads as TGTGCCAGCAAATCCCCAGGGGGCCTGAGGGACACTGAAGCTTTCTTT.

A few counts support this clone. The V and J genes are TRBV3-1 (or the pseudogene TRBV3-2) and TRBJ2-7; 8 bases are shared with TRBD2. Germline trimming cut 4 bases from V and 3 bases from J; bases unmatched to any gene: 2. The CDR3 runs to 13 residues. CDR1 is LGHDT and CDR2 is YNNKEL in the germline V gene (reference sequence). The chain's CDR3 is CASSPGTSYEQYF. The CDR3, as DNA: TGTGCCAGCAGCCCCGGGACTAGCTACGAGCAGTACTTC.

The chain is built from TRBV5-1 and TRBJ2-3; D gene ambiguous. The CDR3 covers 13 residues. Germline assignment: CDR1 SGHRS and CDR2 YFSETQ. Trimming took 0 bases from V and 3 from J, leaving 5 bases between them. In DNA, the CDR3 is TGCGCCAGCAGCTTGGACGGGACAGATACGCAGTATTTT. Translated, it gives CASSLDGTDTQYF.

The V call is TRBV30, the J call TRBJ2-1, with 9 bases identical to TRBD2. The trim removed 1 base at V and 0 bases at J, leaving 10 bases unmatched. The CDR3 totals 18 residues. Germline V gene sequence: CDR1 GTSNPN, CDR2 SVGIG (reference sequence). The CDR3 reads CAWSGTSAGANSYNEQFF. DNA for the CDR3: TGTGCCTGGAGTGGGACTAGCGCCGGGGCTAACTCCTACAATGAGCAGTTCTTC.

This clone has a single count. The CDR3 bases are TGTGCCAGCAGCTGGACATCAGTTTATGGTTCACCCCTCCACTTT. It yields the protein CASSWTSVYGSPLHF. The genes are TRBV6-5 and TRBJ1-6; D perhaps matches TRBD1 (5 bases). This CDR3 is built from 15 residues. V was pared by 6 bases and J by 9 bases, with 18 bases between. The V gene's germline CDR1 is MNHEY and CDR2 SVGAGI.

The J gene is TRBJ2-2, the V gene TRBV5-1, with TRBD1 as a possible D gene (5 bases). The V end lost 0 bases, the J end lost 0 bases, and 12 bases lay between the germline ends. This CDR3 spans 17 amino acids. The germline V gene has CDR1 SGHRS and CDR2 YFSETQ. The chain's CDR3 is CASSLAVPTANTGELFF. Here the CDR3 DNA reads TGCGCCAGCAGCTTGGCCGTACCGACAGCGAACACCGGGGAGCTGTTTTTT.

The V gene is TRBV4-1, the J gene TRBJ2-7; 10 bases are a match to TRBD1. Trimming took 4 bases from V and 7 from J; bases not matched to a gene: 10. CDR3 length: 15 residues. Germline V gives CDR1 MGHRA, CDR2 YSYEKL. CDR3 DNA sequence: TGCGCCAGCAGCCTATTGACAGGGGGCCCGGGGGAGCAGTACTTC. Protein: CASSLLTGGPGEQYF.

J is TRBJ2-1 and V is TRBV9; TRBD2 agrees at 11 bases. The V gene's germline CDR1 is SGDLS and CDR2 YYNGEE. The CDR3 is 15 amino acids. Losses at the gene ends were 3 bases for V and 6 bases for J; bases not matched to a gene: 5. CDR3 DNA sequence: TGTGCCAGCAGCGCCCCGGGACTAGCGGCCAATGAGCAGTTCTTC. Residues: CASSAPGLAANEQFF.

The gene calls are TRBV29-1 and TRBJ2-3, with 8 positions matching TRBD1. V lost 1 base to trimming and J lost 2 bases; unmatched junction nucleotides: 8. Germline-derived CDR1 and CDR2 are SQVTM and ANQGSEA. This CDR3 has 16 amino acids. CDR3: CSVEAPGQGYTDTQYF. The CDR3 DNA sequence: TGCAGCGTTGAAGCCCCCGGACAGGGTTACACAGATACGCAGTATTTT.